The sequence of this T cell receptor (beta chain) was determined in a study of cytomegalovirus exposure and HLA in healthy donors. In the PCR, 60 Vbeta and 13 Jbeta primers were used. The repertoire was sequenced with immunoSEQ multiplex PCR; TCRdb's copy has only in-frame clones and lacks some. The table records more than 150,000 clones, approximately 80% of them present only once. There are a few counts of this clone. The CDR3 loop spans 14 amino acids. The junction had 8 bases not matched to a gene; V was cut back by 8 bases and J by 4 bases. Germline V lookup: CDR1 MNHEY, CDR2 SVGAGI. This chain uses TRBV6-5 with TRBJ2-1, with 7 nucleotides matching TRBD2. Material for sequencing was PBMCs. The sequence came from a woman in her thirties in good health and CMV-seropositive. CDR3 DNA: TGTGCCAGCGCATCGGGGGGTCGGTACAATGAGCAGTTCTTC. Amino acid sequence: CASASGGRYNEQFF.